This note documents a single T cell receptor (beta chain) sequence. This sample is drawn from a study of blood T cell repertoires in COVID-19. Study in general: Samples came from the United States, Italy and Spain, spanning acute and convalescent COVID-19.

In the source study's methods: Estimated nucleated cell counts came from reference gene primer amplification. Sequencing used immunoSEQ multiplex PCR; TCRdb keeps in-frame clones, though not all of them. V, J and clone size derive from that table, while D and trimming were established from the DNA sequence. The table lists a few hundred thousand clones, around 89% of them singletons, with around an eighth in the top ten. This CDR3 is 14 amino acids long. V trimming: 6 bases; J trimming: 3 bases; junction bases outside the gene matches: 4. The V gene's germline CDR1 is MNHEY and CDR2 SVGEGT. The sample comprised peripheral blood. This clonotype originated in a woman aged 55-70 years with acute or convalescent COVID-19. The chain carries TRBV6-2 or TRBV6-3 and TRBJ2-7; 11 bases are shared with TRBD1. CDR3 amino acids: CASSRTGGYYEQYF. For the CDR3, the DNA is TGTGCCAGCAGCCGGACAGGGGGCTACTACGAGCAGTACTTC.